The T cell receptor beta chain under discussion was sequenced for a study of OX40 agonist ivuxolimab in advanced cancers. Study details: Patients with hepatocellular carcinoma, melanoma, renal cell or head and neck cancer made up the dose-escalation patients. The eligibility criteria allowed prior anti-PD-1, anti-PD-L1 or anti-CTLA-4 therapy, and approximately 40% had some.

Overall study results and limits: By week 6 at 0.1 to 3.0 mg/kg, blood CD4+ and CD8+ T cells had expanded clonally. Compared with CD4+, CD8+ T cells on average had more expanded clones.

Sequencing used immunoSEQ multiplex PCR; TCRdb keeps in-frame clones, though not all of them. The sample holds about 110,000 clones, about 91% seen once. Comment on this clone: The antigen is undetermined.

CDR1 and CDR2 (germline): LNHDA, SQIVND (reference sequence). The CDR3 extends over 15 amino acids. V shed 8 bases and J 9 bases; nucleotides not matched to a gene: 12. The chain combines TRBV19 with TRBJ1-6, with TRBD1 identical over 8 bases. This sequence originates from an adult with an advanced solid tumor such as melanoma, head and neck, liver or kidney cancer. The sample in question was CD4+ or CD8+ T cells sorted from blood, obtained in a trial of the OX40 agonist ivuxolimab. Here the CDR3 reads CASSPPTGGSSPLHF. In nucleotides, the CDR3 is TGTGCCAGTTCCCCCCCAACAGGGGGAAGTTCACCCCTCCACTTT.